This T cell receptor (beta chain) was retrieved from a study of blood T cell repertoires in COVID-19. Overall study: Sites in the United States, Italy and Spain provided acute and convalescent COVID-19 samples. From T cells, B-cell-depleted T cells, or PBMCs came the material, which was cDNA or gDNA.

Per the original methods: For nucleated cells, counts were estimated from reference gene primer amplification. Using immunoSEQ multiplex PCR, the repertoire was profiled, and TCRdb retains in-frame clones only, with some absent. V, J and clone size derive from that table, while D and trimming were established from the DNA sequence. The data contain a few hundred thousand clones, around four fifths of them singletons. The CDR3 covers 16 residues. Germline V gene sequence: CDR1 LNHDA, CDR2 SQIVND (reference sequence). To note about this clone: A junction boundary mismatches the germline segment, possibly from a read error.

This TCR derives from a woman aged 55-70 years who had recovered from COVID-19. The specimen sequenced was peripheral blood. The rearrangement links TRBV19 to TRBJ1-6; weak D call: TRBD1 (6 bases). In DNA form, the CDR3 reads TGTGCAAGTAATAGTATTCGAGCAGGGGCGAATTCACCCCTCCACTTT. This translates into CASNSIRAGANSPLHF.